This passage covers 15 T cell receptor beta chains from one sample sequenced in a study of cytomegalovirus exposure and HLA in healthy donors (dated by TCRdb to the late 2010s). Library preparation employed the immunoSEQ multiplex PCR assay. For the multiplex PCR, a mixture combining 60 forward primers for TCR Vbeta segments and 13 reverse primers for TCR Jbeta segments was used. TCRdb's version of the immuneACCESS table is confined to in-frame rearrangements and falls short of the full clone set. An unresolved V gene accounts for under half of the shortfall where checked; the remainder is of unknown origin. The sample table holds 150,000 to 200,000 clones, of which approximately 80% were seen once. Around 14% of the sample comes from the top ten. The sequenced sample consisted of PBMCs. The source is a woman in her 40s in good health and CMV-seronegative.

The chain carries TRBV29-1 and TRBJ1-2; 7 bases are a match to TRBD1. CDR3 size: 18 residues. V was pared by 2 bases and J by 0 bases, with 15 bases of the junction left unmatched. The germline gives CDR1 SQVTM, CDR2 ANQGSEA. CDR3 nucleotides: TGCAGCGTTGAAACAGCGCCGGGACAGAGGAAAGCTAACTATGGCTACACCTTC. It yields the protein CSVETAPGQRKANYGYTF.

J is TRBJ2-7 and V is TRBV15; the match to TRBD1 covers 9 bases. The J segment lost 5 bases and the V segment lost 3 bases, leaving 8 bases of the junction unmatched. Germline CDR1 is LNHNV and CDR2 is YYDKDF (reference sequence). This CDR3 has 15 residues. CDR3 sequence reads: CATSSGGTGIDEQYF. The DNA of the CDR3 is TGTGCCACCAGCAGTGGGGGGACAGGGATTGACGAGCAGTACTTC.

This clone was counted between two and nine times. The rearrangement uses TRBV10-3 and TRBJ2-1; 8 nucleotides agree with TRBD1. CDR3 length: 17 amino acids. Unmatched junction bases numbered 8, after V lost 0 bases and J lost 4 bases. CDR1 ENHRY and CDR2 SYGVKD come from the germline V gene. This CDR3 reads CAISESRDRKWYNEQFF. The CDR3 nucleotides read TGTGCCATCAGTGAGTCGAGGGACAGGAAGTGGTACAATGAGCAGTTCTTC.

The rearrangement links TRBV6-1 to TRBJ1-5; 8 nucleotides match TRBD1. Losses at the gene ends were 3 bases for V and 3 bases for J; bases not matched to a gene: 4. Germline values: CDR1 MNHNS, CDR2 SASEGT. The CDR3 covers 15 residues. The CDR3 DNA is TGTGCCAGCAGTGACCGGGACAGGCACAATCAGCCCCAGCATTTT. Encoded protein: CASSDRDRHNQPQHF.

This clone was observed a single time. The V call is TRBV11-2, the J call TRBJ2-1; the D gene is possibly TRBD1 (5 bases). Germline-derived CDR1 and CDR2 are SGHAT and FQNNGV. The length of the CDR3 is 15 residues. With 1 base removed from V and 7 bases from J, the gap between germline ends came to 14 bases. The CDR3 is CASSLGGAFRNEQFF. In DNA form, the CDR3 reads TGTGCCAGCAGCTTAGGGGGCGCGTTTCGAAATGAGCAGTTCTTC.

The V and J genes are TRBV7-2 and TRBJ2-7; TRBD2 might be the D (5 bases). CDR1 is SGHTA and CDR2 is FQGNSA in the germline V gene. Trimming took 6 bases from V and 7 from J, leaving 19 bases between them. The CDR3 sequence is 14 residues long. CDR3 in amino acids: CASSQDWTTTEQYF. The CDR3 DNA sequence: TGTGCCAGCAGTCAGGACTGGACCACGACAGAGCAGTACTTC.

This chain links TRBV9 with TRBJ1-5, with 11 bases lining up with TRBD1. This CDR3 has 16 amino acids. Germline-derived CDR1 and CDR2 are SGDLS and YYNGEE. V was clipped by 0 bases and J by 4 bases; unmatched bases: 3. Written as DNA, the CDR3 is TGTGCCAGCAGCGTAGGGACAGGGGGCGGGAATCAGCCCCAGCATTTT. It encodes CASSVGTGGGNQPQHF.

This chain connects TRBV5-4 to TRBJ2-5, with TRBD2 matching over 9 bases. Germline CDR1 reads SGHNT; CDR2 reads YYREEE (reference sequence). The CDR3 loop spans 15 amino acids. V shed 4 bases, J shed 9 bases, and the junction held 13 bases outside the gene matches. CDR3 amino acids: CASSMGLAGTLAQYF. The CDR3 coding sequence is TGTGCCAGCAGCATGGGGCTAGCGGGGACGTTGGCCCAGTACTTC.

V is TRBV5-4 and J is TRBJ1-4; D may be TRBD1 (5 bases). CDR3 length equals 14 residues. Between the trimmed V and J ends, which lost 5 bases and 4 bases, there was a span of 12 bases. CDR1 SGHNT and CDR2 YYREEE come from the germline V gene (reference sequence). The CDR3 DNA sequence: TGTGCCAGCAGTATCCAGGGTCTTAATGAAAAACTGTTTTTT. It yields the protein CASSIQGLNEKLFF.

This chain joins TRBV7-2 and TRBJ2-5; the match to TRBD2 covers 8 bases. Germline CDR1 SGHTA, CDR2 FQGNSA. J was trimmed by 5 bases and V by 3 bases; bases with no gene match: 5. The CDR3 length is 14 residues. The CDR3 bases are TGTGCCAGCAGCTTGGGACTAGGGGTGGAGACCCAGTACTTC. Translated: CASSLGLGVETQYF.

A word on this clone: A junction end diverges from the germline sequence, so it may reflect a read error. The V call is TRBV10-2, the J call TRBJ2-6; a weak D match, TRBD1 (5 bases). In germline, CDR1 is WSHSY, CDR2 SAAADI. This CDR3 has 16 residues. The CDR3 DNA reads TGCGCCAGCAGTGAGTCATCAATCTCTGGGGCCAACGGCCTGACTTTC. Amino acids: CASSESSISGANGLTF.

The V gene is TRBV18, the J gene TRBJ2-3, with D possibly being TRBD2 (6 bases). V gave up 0 bases and J gave up 3 bases, with 13 bases separating them. From germline, CDR1 is KGHSH and CDR2 LQKENI. The CDR3 covers 16 residues. The CDR3 here is CASSPPGGRRTDTQYF. CDR3 nucleotide sequence: TGTGCCAGCTCACCACCGGGGGGTAGGAGGACAGATACGCAGTATTTT.

The chain joins TRBV7-6 to TRBJ2-1; 8 bases fit TRBD2. Germline lookup yields CDR1 SGHVS and CDR2 FNYEAQ. Trimming removed 5 bases from V and 0 bases from J; junction bases left unmatched: 6. The length of the CDR3 is 16 residues. The CDR3 spells CASSQRGTSSYNEQFF. CDR3 sequence (DNA): TGTGCCAGCAGCCAGCGGGGGACAAGCTCCTACAATGAGCAGTTCTTC.

V is TRBV28 and J is TRBJ1-4; D remains unclear. The germline gives CDR1 MDHEN, CDR2 SYDVKM. Trimming shortened V by 4 bases and J by 4 bases, and 13 bases separated the two germline ends. This CDR3 region has 15 residues. The CDR3 bases are TGTGCCAGCAGTTCTCCAGGCTACGATAATGAAAAACTGTTTTTT. Translated: CASSSPGYDNEKLFF.

The V gene is TRBV7-2, the J gene TRBJ2-2; 9 bases match TRBD2. The CDR3 sequence is 18 residues long. V was clipped by 1 base and J by 0 bases; unmatched bases: 6. Germline-derived CDR1 and CDR2 are SGHTA and FQGNSA. Written as DNA, the CDR3 is TGTGCCAGCAGCTTAGGTCTTCAGCGGGGGGCGAACACCGGGGAGCTGTTTTTT. This translates into CASSLGLQRGANTGELFF. Combining the CDR3 with reference TRBV7-2 and TRBJ2-2 gives the whole variable domain GAGVSQSPSNKVTEKGKDVELRCDPISGHTALYWYRQSLGQGLEFLIYFQGNSAPDKSGLPSDRFSAERTGGSVSTLTIQRTQQEDSAVYLCASSLGLQRGANTGELFFGEGSRLTVL.